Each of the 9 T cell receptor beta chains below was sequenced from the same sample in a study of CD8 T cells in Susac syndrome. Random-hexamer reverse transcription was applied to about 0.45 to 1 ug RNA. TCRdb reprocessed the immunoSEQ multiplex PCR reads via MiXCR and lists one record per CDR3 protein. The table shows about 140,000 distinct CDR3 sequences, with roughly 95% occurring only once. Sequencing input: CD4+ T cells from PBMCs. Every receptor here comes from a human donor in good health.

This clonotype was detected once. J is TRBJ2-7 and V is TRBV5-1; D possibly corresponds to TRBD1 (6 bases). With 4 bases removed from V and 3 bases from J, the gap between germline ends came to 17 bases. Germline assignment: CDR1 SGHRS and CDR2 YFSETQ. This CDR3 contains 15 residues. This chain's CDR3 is CASSDTGLGDYEQYF. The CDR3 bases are TGCGCCAGCAGCGATACAGGGTTGGGTGACTACGAGCAGTACTTC.

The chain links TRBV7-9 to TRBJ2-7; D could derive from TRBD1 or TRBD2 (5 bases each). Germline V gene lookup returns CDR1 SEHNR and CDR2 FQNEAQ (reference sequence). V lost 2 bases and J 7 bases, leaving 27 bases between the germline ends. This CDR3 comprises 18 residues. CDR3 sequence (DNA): TGTGCCAGCAGCTTACCGGGACCCCATCTCAGAGGCGTGGGGGAGCAGTACTTC. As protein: CASSLPGPHLRGVGEQYF.

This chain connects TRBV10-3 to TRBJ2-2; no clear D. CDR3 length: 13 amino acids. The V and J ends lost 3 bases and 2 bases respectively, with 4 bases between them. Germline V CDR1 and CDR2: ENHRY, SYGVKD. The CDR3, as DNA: TGTGCCATCAGTGACCTAAACACCGGGGAGCTGTTTTTT. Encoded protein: CAISDLNTGELFF.

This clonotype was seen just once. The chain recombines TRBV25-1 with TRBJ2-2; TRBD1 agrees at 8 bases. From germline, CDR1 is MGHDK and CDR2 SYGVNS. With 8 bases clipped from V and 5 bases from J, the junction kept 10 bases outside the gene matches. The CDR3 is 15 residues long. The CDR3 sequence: CASGPDRGWTGELFF. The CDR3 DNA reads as TGTGCCAGCGGACCCGACAGGGGATGGACCGGGGAGCTGTTTTTT.

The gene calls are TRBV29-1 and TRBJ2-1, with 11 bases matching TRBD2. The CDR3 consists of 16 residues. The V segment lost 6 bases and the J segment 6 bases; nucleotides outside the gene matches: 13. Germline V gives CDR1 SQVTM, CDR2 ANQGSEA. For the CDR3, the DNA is TGCAGCGTCGGGAATATAGCGGGAGGGCCCTCCAATGAGCAGTTCTTC. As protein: CSVGNIAGGPSNEQFF.

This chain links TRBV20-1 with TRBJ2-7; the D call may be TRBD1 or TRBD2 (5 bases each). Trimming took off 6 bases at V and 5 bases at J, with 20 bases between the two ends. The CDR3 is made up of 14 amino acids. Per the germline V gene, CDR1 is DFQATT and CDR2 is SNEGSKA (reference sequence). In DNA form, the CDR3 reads TGCAGTGCATACCGGGACCCAAAGCCCCACGAGCAGTACTTC. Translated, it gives CSAYRDPKPHEQYF.

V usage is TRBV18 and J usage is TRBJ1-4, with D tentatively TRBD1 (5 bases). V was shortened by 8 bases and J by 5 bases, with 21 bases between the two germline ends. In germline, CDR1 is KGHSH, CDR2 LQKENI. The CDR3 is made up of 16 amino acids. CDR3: CASASVGGTPNEKLFF. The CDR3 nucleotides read TGTGCCAGCGCAAGCGTCGGAGGGACCCCCAATGAAAAACTGTTTTTT.

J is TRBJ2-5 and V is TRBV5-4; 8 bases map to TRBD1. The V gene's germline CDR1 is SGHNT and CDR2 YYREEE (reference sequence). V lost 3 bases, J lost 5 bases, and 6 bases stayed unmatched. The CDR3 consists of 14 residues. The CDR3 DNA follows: TGTGCCAGCAGCTCCGGACAGGGCGACGAGACCCAGTACTTC. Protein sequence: CASSSGQGDETQYF. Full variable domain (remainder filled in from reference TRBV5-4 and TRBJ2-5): ETGVTQSPTHLIKTRGQQVTLRCSSQSGHNTVSWYQQALGQGPQFIFQYYREEENGRGNFPPRFSGLQFPNYSSELNVNALELDDSALYLCASSSGQGDETQYFGPGTRLLVL.

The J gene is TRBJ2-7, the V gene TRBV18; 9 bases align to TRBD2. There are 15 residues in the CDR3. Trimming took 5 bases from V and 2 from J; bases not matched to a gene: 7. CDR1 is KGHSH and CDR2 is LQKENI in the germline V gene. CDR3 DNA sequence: TGTGCCAGCTCATTTTTAGCGGGAGAGGCCTACGAGCAGTACTTC. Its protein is CASSFLAGEAYEQYF.